The present TCR beta chain was sequenced within a study of shared clonotypes between healthy human individuals. Study findings and constraints: Naive subsets, compared against memory subsets, generally had larger estimated richness values.

Deep-level settings were used for running the assay. Sorted-subset replicate PCRs used 150 to 200 ng DNA, around 31,000 T cell genomes. Sequencing was performed with immunoSEQ multiplex PCR; in TCRdb, only in-frame clones are kept and a portion is missing. The sample lists some 2.1 million clones; about 94% were seen once. About this clone: The antigen is undetermined.

Positively selected for CCR7, the CD45RO-negative cells used as naive CD8 cells excluded terminally differentiated effector memory CD45RA+ cells. Donors included only healthy HIV-negative adults lacking recent acute infections or vaccinations. This sequence was found in a man aged 18 to 35 in good health. Material: naive CD8+ T cells sorted from blood.

The CDR3 bases are TGCGCCAGCAGTAAGACTAGTGGCTCCTACAATGAGCAGTTCTTC. Translation: CASSKTSGSYNEQFF. The rearrangement joins TRBV10-2 to TRBJ2-1, with D possibly being TRBD2 (6 bases). The CDR3 totals 15 residues. Germline V gene lookup returns CDR1 WSHSY and CDR2 SAAADI. Trimming shortened V by 5 bases and J by 0 bases, and 11 bases separated the two germline ends.